This paragraph reports one T cell receptor beta chain. The antigen remains unidentified. Clones were sequenced by immunoSEQ multiplex PCR, and TCRdb holds only the in-frame ones, with some missing. Here the sample spans about 2.2 million clones, roughly 91% being singletons. This sample is part of a study of shared clonotypes between healthy human individuals. Study context: The composition of the donors was a couple of women and a few men aged 18 to 49.

This CDR3 is built from 14 residues. Germline V gene lookup returns CDR1 ENHRY and CDR2 SYGVKD. V lost 5 bases to trimming and J lost 5 bases; unmatched junction nucleotides: 4. Study-wide points: Non-shared clonotypes had lower generation probabilities than clonotypes shared by all four sorted-subset donors. Of the naive CD4 clonotypes, roughly 5.2% were shared across several donors.

CD8 cells regarded as naive lacked CD45RO, were positively chosen for CCR7, and omitted terminally differentiated effector memory CD45RA+ cells. The TCR comes from a man aged 18 to 29 in good health. Some clones in this sample may be carry-over from other donors' samples. The sequencing sample was made of naive CD8+ T cells from PBMCs. This rearrangement joins TRBV10-3 to TRBJ2-1; 9 bases agree with TRBD1. Here the CDR3 reads CAISPGTGNNEQFF. For the CDR3, the DNA is TGTGCCATCAGTCCCGGGACAGGGAACAATGAGCAGTTCTTC.